The rows below give T cell receptor beta chains drawn from one sample of a study of human T cells and chemical hapten exposure. MiXCR, run by TCRdb on the RACE reads, gives a single entry per CDR3 protein. The table has 340,000 or so distinct CDR3 sequences, approximately 6.9% seen once. The input for sequencing was whole blood, taken in connection with sensitization to the hapten diphenylcyclopropenone (DPC). These receptor sequences come from a woman younger than 35 with alopecia areata. Some clones in this sample may be carry-over from other donors' samples. Both conserved end residues are part of each CDR3. The D gene is left open where the match is weak.

V	J	D	CDR3
TRBV6-6	TRBJ2-2	.	CASSSTFGANTGELFF
TRBV14	TRBJ2-3	.	CASSQKQRTDTQYF
TRBV6-5	TRBJ2-3	TRBD1	CASSYSNRGTDTQYF
TRBV10-3	TRBJ1-1	.	CAISEGQLNTEAFF
TRBV28	TRBJ1-2	.	CASSYSRVYGYTF
TRBV7-9	TRBJ2-5	.	CASSLEFGSSHQETQYF
TRBV7-6	TRBJ2-6	.	CASSLDTRSGANVLTF
TRBV4-3	TRBJ2-3	.	CASSRWTADADTQYF
TRBV2	TRBJ2-4	TRBD2	CASGGDSVAQYF
TRBV4-1	TRBJ1-2	.	CASSQIRGVLNYGYTF
TRBV4-1	TRBJ2-4	.	CASSQADPNQQLLQYF
TRBV18	TRBJ1-1	TRBD1	CASSRNRPGQGFTFF
TRBV7-9	TRBJ1-2	TRBD1	CASSPRYSRDRETYGYTF
TRBV7-6	TRBJ2-1	.	CASSLRAVSSYNEQFF
TRBV28	TRBJ2-5	TRBD1	CASSWDRVQETQYF
TRBV27	TRBJ2-7	.	CASSLSAGGSYEQYF
TRBV6-2/TRBV6-3	TRBJ1-5	.	CASRRGGSNQPQHF
TRBV28	TRBJ2-7	TRBD2	CASSYGSGVYEQYF
TRBV4-3	TRBJ1-4	TRBD1	CASSLQGAGAEKLFF
TRBV20-1	TRBJ1-1	.	CSARDPRRDTEAFF
TRBV20-1	TRBJ1-5	.	CSAREAGAQPQHF
TRBV20-1	TRBJ1-6	.	CSASTVQGISPLHF
TRBV20-1	TRBJ1-5	.	CSARAEPDQPQHF
TRBV20-1	TRBJ2-3	.	CSAHEAALDTDTQYF
TRBV7-9	TRBJ1-5	.	CASSLDNGNQPQHF
TRBV6-2/TRBV6-3	TRBJ1-5	.	CASTAGQLGPQHF